One sample yielded the 8 T cell receptor beta chains listed below, sequenced in a study of blood T cell repertoires in COVID-19. Clones were read by immunoSEQ multiplex PCR, and TCRdb kept only the in-frame ones, dropping some. This sample yields hundreds of thousands of clones, of which about 85% are seen a single time; about 12% belongs to the top ten. Sequencing was done on a sample of peripheral blood. All receptors derive from a woman aged 18-30 years who had recovered from COVID-19.

This clone was detected only a few times. The V call is TRBV7-2, the J call TRBJ1-2; D remains unclear. The V end lost 1 base, the J end lost 4 bases, and 10 bases lay between the germline ends. Germline CDR1 reads SGHTA; CDR2 reads FQGNSA. There are 14 residues in the CDR3. The chain's CDR3 is CASSLGLSSYGYTF. CDR3 nucleotide sequence: TGTGCCAGCAGCTTAGGACTGAGCAGCTATGGCTACACCTTC.

The chain links TRBV7-6 to TRBJ1-4; D is ambiguous. Germline V gene data show CDR1 as SGHVS and CDR2 as FNYEAQ. The CDR3 contains 15 residues. Trimming stripped 1 base from V and 0 bases from J, with 6 bases between. The CDR3 region is CASSLGSATNEKLFF. The CDR3 nucleotides are TGTGCCAGCAGCTTAGGGTCAGCAACTAATGAAAAACTGTTTTTT.

V usage is TRBV6-1 and J usage is TRBJ1-2; 7 nucleotides line up with TRBD1. The germline V gene encodes CDR1 MNHNS and CDR2 SASEGT. V lost 3 bases and J lost 0; bases outside the gene matches: 7. CDR3 length equals 16 residues. The CDR3 reads CASSDRTGDANYGYTF. The CDR3 nucleotides are TGTGCCAGCAGTGATCGGACAGGAGACGCTAACTATGGCTACACCTTC.

The chain links TRBV11-2 to TRBJ2-7, with 12 bases that match TRBD1. The CDR3 extends over 18 amino acids. Per the germline V gene, CDR1 is SGHAT and CDR2 is FQNNGV. V shed 0 bases, J shed 2 bases, and the junction held 8 bases outside the gene matches. The CDR3 DNA reads as TGTGCCAGCAGCTTAGAATTTGGGACAGGGGGCCCCACCTACGAGCAGTACTTC. This gives the protein CASSLEFGTGGPTYEQYF.

V is TRBV23-1 and J is TRBJ2-5; 8 bases are a match to TRBD1. TRBV23-1 is annotated as an ORF whose role is uncertain. V lost 2 bases and J lost 3; bases outside the gene matches: 5. The CDR3 extends over 15 amino acids. CDR3 residues: CASSQTGQEEETQYF. Here the CDR3 DNA reads TGCGCCAGCAGTCAAACGGGACAGGAGGAAGAGACCCAGTACTTC.

The DNA for the CDR3 is TGCAGCGTTGGTGTTATTGCGATGAACACTGAAGCTTTCTTT. Its protein is CSVGVIAMNTEAFF. This rearrangement joins TRBV29-1 to TRBJ1-1; no definite D call. The CDR3 is 14 residues long. V lost 4 bases, J lost 0 bases, and 12 bases lay in between. Germline CDR1 and CDR2: SQVTM and ANQGSEA.

CDR3 in DNA: TGTGCCAGCAGCCAAGGAGCGGGAGCTTCCTACGAGCAGTACTTC. It codes for CASSQGAGASYEQYF. This sequence joins TRBV14 and TRBJ2-7; 8 bases fit TRBD2. The CDR3 length is 15 residues. V dropped 1 base and J dropped 1; count of bases not matched to a gene: 3. Germline V gene lookup returns CDR1 SGHDN and CDR2 FVKESK. The full variable domain, in which reference TRBV14 and TRBJ2-7 provide the parts outside the CDR3, is EAGVTQFPSHSVIEKGQTVTLRCDPISGHDNLYWYRRVMGKEIKFLLHFVKESKQDESGMPNNRFLAERTGGTYSTLKVQPAELEDSGVYFCASSQGAGASYEQYFGPGTRLTVT.

The sample holds a few counts of this clone. V is TRBV5-1 and J is TRBJ2-7; 7 positions agree with TRBD2. Unmatched junction bases numbered 1, after V lost 1 base and J lost 3 bases. The CDR3 consists of 13 residues. Looked up from germline, CDR1 is SGHRS and CDR2 is YFSETQ. CDR3 residues: CASSLWGGYEQYF. The CDR3 DNA follows: TGCGCCAGCAGCTTGTGGGGGGGCTACGAGCAGTACTTC. Full variable domain (missing parts from reference TRBV5-1 and TRBJ2-7): KAGVTQTPRYLIKTRGQQVTLSCSPISGHRSVSWYQQTPGQGLQFLFEYFSETQRNKGNFPGRFSGRQFSNSRSEMNVSTLELGDSALYLCASSLWGGYEQYFGPGTRLTVT.